This paragraph covers one T cell receptor (beta chain) sequence. The antigen remains unidentified. Germline CDR1 and CDR2: SGHRS and YFSETQ. This CDR3 spans 16 amino acids. J gave up 9 bases and V 4 bases, and 13 bases lay outside the gene matches. TCR beta CDR3 regions were amplified from RNA. TCR CDR3 regions were first amplified by RT-PCR with HTBI primers. TCRdb reprocessed the multiplex PCR reads with MiXCR, giving one entry per CDR3 protein. The sample comprises 550,000 to 850,000 distinct CDR3 sequences, roughly a sixth of which are singletons, and over 15% rests with the top ten. The data were taken from a study of T cells in Graves' hyperthyroidism and ophthalmopathy. Findings and caveats of the study: Also found in blood were most expanded thyroid clonotypes above 0.001.

Hyperthyroidism had been newly diagnosed in patients aged 18 to 65, and its duration was under 2 months. The sequence derives from a woman aged 45-65 years with Graves' hyperthyroidism that later progressed to Graves' ophthalmopathy. The sample consisted of blood. This rearrangement joins TRBV5-1 to TRBJ1-6; the match to TRBD1 covers 7 bases. The CDR3 nucleotides are TGCGCCAGCAGCGCCACCCCGACAGGGAGAAGTTCACCCCTCCACTTT. It translates to CASSATPTGRSSPLHF.